These T cell receptor beta chains were read from a single sample in a study of T cells after yellow fever vaccination. TCRdb itself ran the 5' RACE reads through MiXCR, one entry per CDR3 protein. The sample yields approximately 85,000 distinct CDR3 sequences, 13% seen once. The sample here was CD8+ T cells not binding an NS4B(214-222) dextramer, sorted from PBMCs, taken about 21 days after the first yellow fever vaccination. These receptor sequences come from a man younger than 35 who received the YFV17D yellow fever vaccine. Each CDR3 is given with its conserved first and last residue. D genes are given only for firm matches. Clone size appears in some rows only: once, few, many, or a class for an expanded clone.

. TRBJ1-4 . TRBV15 TGTGCCACCAGCGAGTTGGAGGGGACTAATGAAAAACTGTTTTTT CATSELEGTNEKLFF
. TRBJ2-3 . TRBV6-1 TGTGCCAGCAGTGAAGTTCTGGGGACATATACGCAGTATTTT CASSEVLGTYTQYF
TRBD2 TRBJ2-5 few TRBV4-1 TGCGCCAGCAGCCAGGGACTAGCGGGGGCCTTCCGGGAGACCCAGTACTTC CASSQGLAGAFRETQYF
. TRBJ1-5 many TRBV15 TGTGCCACCAGCAGAGTGGGGAATCAGCCCCAGCATTTT CATSRVGNQPQHF
TRBD2 TRBJ2-5 . TRBV5-4 TGTGCCAGCAGGTCCTGGGGACTAGTGCTCCAAGAGACCCAGTACTTC CASRSWGLVLQETQYF
. TRBJ1-6 few TRBV7-8 TGTGCCAGCAGCTTAGACCCGGATGGGTCCTATAATTCACCCCTCCACTTT CASSLDPDGSYNSPLHF
TRBD2 TRBJ2-1 few TRBV12-3/TRBV12-4 TGTGCCAGCAGCCCAGGGACTAGCGAGATTAGGGAATATGAGCAGTTCTTC CASSPGTSEIREYEQFF
. TRBJ2-1 . TRBV19 TGTGCCACCTCCCCCGGGGTGGGAAATGAGCAGTTCTTC CATSPGVGNEQFF
. TRBJ2-3 . TRBV7-2 TGTGCCAGCAGCCTGATACTAGAGGGCACAGATACGCAGTATTTT CASSLILEGTDTQYF
. TRBJ2-3 few TRBV7-2 TGTGCCAGCAGACCTCTAGGAACAGATACGCAGTATTTT CASRPLGTDTQYF
. TRBJ2-3 few TRBV7-3 TGTGCCAGCAGCCCCACTCCCCGGGCAGAGCCTAGCACAGATACGCAGTATTTT CASSPTPRAEPSTDTQYF
. TRBJ2-7 . TRBV4-3 TGCGCCAGCAGCCAAGGAAAGCGAGTCTACGAGCAGTACTTC CASSQGKRVYEQYF
. TRBJ2-1 . TRBV7-9 TGTGCCAGCAGCCACACTTCGCCTGATGAGCAGTTCTTC CASSHTSPDEQFF